This T cell receptor (beta chain) comes out of a study of cytomegalovirus exposure and HLA in healthy donors listed by TCRdb under 2017. As for the study more broadly: An earlier analysis of around 600 of the donors reported 250 to 300 Gb of sequence data and around 120 million unique TCR beta sequences from roughly 200 million T cells. An early release covering approximately 600 HLA-typed donors comprised around 300 gigabases of sequencing data and around 86 million unique TCR sequences. Among the roughly 400 genotyped donors, under 90% belonged to the genetic ancestry cluster associated with self-reported Caucasian donors. The aim of the study was to test whether cataloging public T cell receptors could identify signatures of past pathogen exposure. Using immunosequencing, the study profiled T cell repertoires from 500 to 800 subjects and related those repertoires to cytomegalovirus serostatus. In addition to the first cohort of several hundred subjects, a separate validation cohort of 120 different subjects was used. To predict cytomegalovirus infection status, the study combined high-throughput TCR immunosequencing, statistical association of individual TCRs with disease status, and machine learning. In a later analysis, previously published TCR beta repertoires from 550 to 750 donors were re-analyzed and high-resolution HLA genotyping was added so that TCR occurrence patterns could be studied. Rather than using new phenotypic data, the later analysis identified candidate immune exposures from TCR beta sequences and from how often those sequences occurred across donors. An earlier analysis of about 600 of the donors used high-throughput TCR beta sequencing to judge whether each TCR beta V gene segment behaved as functional or pseudogenic. Donor age, sex, ethnicity and CMV serostatus were compiled alongside the repertoire data. Genome-wide SNP genotypes for about 65% of the roughly 700 donors were used in a later genetic analysis, which treated that subset as a discovery cohort. Every discovery cohort repertoire had been produced on one sequencing platform. Both class I and class II loci were covered by HLA typing, at four-digit resolution. Typing coverage differed by locus: A, B, C, DRB1 and DQB1 were typed in about 620-630 donors, DQA1 in 500 to 550, DPA1 in 600 to 610, and DPB1 in 450 to 480. Several DR-DQ haplotypes were treated as single units for association and clustering because of strong linkage in the cohort. Among 398 genotyped donors of the cohort, an average of approximately 250,000 unique TCR beta nucleotide sequences were sequenced per donor, approximately 20% of them non-productive.

Libraries were built with the immunoSEQ multiplex PCR assay. The multiplex PCR relied on a mix of 60 forward primers for TCR Vbeta segments and 13 reverse primers for TCR Jbeta segments. Amplification of the CDR3 region of rearranged TCR beta genes was performed with a multiplex PCR assay on genomic DNA. Amplified TCR beta libraries were sequenced as 87-base-pair reads on the Illumina HiSeq System. In the source study's methods: A later analysis tallied around 80 million unique TCR beta chains across the 666 repertoires, and approximately 12 million of those chains were shared by two or more donors. A nearest-neighbor algorithm error-corrected the raw reads and collapsed the reads into unique sequences, merging closely related sequences to remove PCR and sequencing errors. Alignment of CDR3 sequences to IMGT reference sequences was used to assign V, D and J gene segments. For a sequence to be retained, a match of at least six nucleotides was required to both a V gene segment and a J gene segment. A rearrangement counted as productive if the CDR3 had no stop codons and remained in frame with V and J, and every other rearrangement counted as non-productive. CDR3 was defined by IMGT convention, running from the second conserved V-encoded cysteine to the conserved J-encoded phenylalanine. The earlier analysis of fewer than 750 of the donors excluded sequences that lacked an unambiguous match to a single V gene segment. In an earlier analysis of several hundred of the donors, V segments were called functional above 56.7% productive rearrangements and were called segregating when the between-donor standard deviation exceeded 5%. A statistical classification framework was built for diagnosing cytomegalovirus status from the catalog of TCR beta chain sequences. A later analysis assigned V and J genes by comparing TCR nucleotide sequences with IMGT/GENE-DB human TR gene sequences. Using the TCRdist pipeline, a later analysis assigned CDR3 sequences along with most-parsimonious VDJ recombination scenarios. In a later analysis, each TCR beta chain was defined by its CDR3 amino acid sequence together with its V-gene family, and reads without a unique V-gene family were excluded. In a later analysis, a few hundred highly shared, low-generation-probability nucleotide sequences were removed to address suspected cross-contamination and a sequencing artifact. In a later analysis, a clonal expansion index was calculated for each public chain from normalized within-repertoire ranks of inferred template counts. Generation probabilities in a later analysis came from a VDJ recombination model fitted to out-of-frame rearrangements, and those results were checked against IGoR. Hypergeometric tests were used in a later analysis to score TCR-TCR, TCR-HLA and TCR-CMV co-occurrence, with a repertoire-size bias correction applied to the TCR pairs. A later analysis estimated false discovery rates by permuting HLA or CMV assignments 20 times. In a later analysis, co-occurring TCRs were grouped using DBSCAN, and TCRdist sequence similarity was added for clustering within HLA-allele-positive subsets. Co-occurrence clustering excluded repertoires with fewer than 30,000 or more than 120,000 public chains, plus five with anomalous nucleotide sharing. TCRdb carries this immuneACCESS record with in-frame sequences only. Its versions omit some clonotypes, under half of them owing to an unresolved V gene in the studies checked, with the rest unexplained. The V and J calls and clone size are taken from that table; D and trimming were inferred from the DNA. The sample table holds roughly 180,000 clones, of which approximately 82% were seen once. Approximately 1.2% of the sample goes to the ten largest clones.

What the research found in general, with its limitations: Because counts were too low, about 15 rarely observed V segments, including chromosome 9 orphons, were left out of the earlier analysis of approximately 500 of the donors. In a later analysis, HLA-associated TCR beta chains showed more clonal expansion and lower generation probabilities than non-associated chains that were equally common. The study gave a list of 150 to 200 TCR beta chains associated with cytomegalovirus. In an earlier analysis of a few hundred of the donors, most TCR beta V segments were observed in productive rearrangements about 87% or about 30% of the time, broadly matching IMGT annotations. Some IMGT-functional V segments, including TRBV6-2 and TRBV6-3, could not be told apart with the 87-base-pair reads, so those segments were excluded. The presence/absence analyses assumed that sequencing depth was roughly uniform across donors, and that assumption may not be true. At a false discovery rate of 0.05, a later analysis linked under 20,000 TCR beta sequences to specific HLA alleles. While some public TCRs were present in many individuals, most TCR sequences turned up only very rarely across donors. When HLA alleles, especially DR and DQ, strongly co-occurred, TCR associations were difficult to assign to individual alleles. The cohort was sequenced for TCR beta chains only, and without alpha or paired-chain data the features that could be detected were limited. Because HLA typing was unavailable for some donors at each locus, only the typed subset was used in association tests. V-gene and J-gene trimming of TCR beta chains was associated with a missense DCLRE1C variant in a later genetic analysis, and the association was replicated in an independent cohort. In vitro tests confirmed that three of the cytomegalovirus-associated TCR beta chains recognize cytomegalovirus antigens. A cluster of highly shared sequence variants was judged likely to be a technical artifact of the sequencing pipeline. The classifier was reported to diagnose cytomegalovirus status with high specificity and sensitivity in both the original cohort and the validation cohort. Several of the top co-occurrence clusters appeared to be linked to parvovirus B19, influenza, CMV and Epstein-Barr virus, according to a later analysis. It was suggested by the authors that the approach could potentially be generalized to other disease states and immunological phenotypes. Immune exposure information for the cohort was limited to CMV serostatus. Linkage disequilibrium might explain the correlated functional status among segregating V segments, but an unknown experimental factor could not be excluded. In a later genetic analysis, fewer N-insertions in productive TCRs were reported among donors in an Asian-associated ancestry cluster than the roughly 700-donor mean. A later analysis found that TCR association rates varied across HLA loci, with DRB1 alleles showing the most associated TCRs and HLA-C alleles the fewest. A further reported finding was that TCR beta sequences accurately predicted the HLA-A and HLA-B alleles for most subjects in the first cohort. In a later analysis, most CMV-associated TCR beta chains were found to appear HLA-restricted, with HLA associations seemingly driven largely by CMV exposure.

The cohort was made up of hundreds of healthy bone marrow donors. Cohort members were all nominally healthy when sampled, although unrecorded immune exposures were likely present. The donor was CMV seropositive and belonged to the group of 250 to 300 seropositive cohort members. Each donor provided a peripheral blood sample, and peripheral blood mononuclear cells were used for TCR beta sequencing. Genomic DNA was extracted from the blood cell samples with the Qiagen DNeasy Blood Extraction Kit. Worth noting for this clone: This receptor's antigen is unknown. No much larger clone exists at a distance of one base, and base qualities are not known.

The CDR3 contains 14 residues, cysteine and phenylalanine counted. Left in the record is the CDR3 DNA by itself, 42 bases read in frame from the first base. CDR1 and CDR2 were assigned from the germline V gene as KGHSH and LQKENI. V loses 6 bases at its end and J loses 3 bases; junction bases beyond the gene matches: 5. The sequenced sample consisted of PBMCs. The TCR sequence derives from a girl aged 2-9 years in good health and CMV-seropositive. This sequence uses TRBV18 and TRBJ2-5, and 9 junctional nucleotides match TRBD1. The CDR3 region: CASSPRDREETQYF. The DNA is TGTGCCAGCTCTCCCCGGGACAGGGAAGAGACCCAGTACTTC.